This record concerns one T cell receptor (beta chain) sequence. Sequencing used immunoSEQ multiplex PCR; TCRdb keeps in-frame clones, though not all of them. The sample yields 50,000 or so clones, approximately 92% seen once. The sample belongs to a study of T cell changes during pregnancy in multiple sclerosis. The source material was CD4+ T cells from peripheral blood mononuclear cells, sampled before pregnancy. The TCR originated in a female donor with multiple sclerosis, enrolled in a pregnancy study.

The CDR3 region has the DNA TGTGCCAGCAGTGATCCCAGGGGCTCTGGAAACACCATATATTTT. Protein: CASSDPRGSGNTIYF. V gene TRBV6-1 combines with J gene TRBJ1-3; D perhaps matches TRBD1 (6 bases). Trimming took 3 bases from V and 0 from J, leaving 9 bases between them. Germline CDR1 reads MNHNS; CDR2 reads SASEGT. This CDR3 contains 15 residues.